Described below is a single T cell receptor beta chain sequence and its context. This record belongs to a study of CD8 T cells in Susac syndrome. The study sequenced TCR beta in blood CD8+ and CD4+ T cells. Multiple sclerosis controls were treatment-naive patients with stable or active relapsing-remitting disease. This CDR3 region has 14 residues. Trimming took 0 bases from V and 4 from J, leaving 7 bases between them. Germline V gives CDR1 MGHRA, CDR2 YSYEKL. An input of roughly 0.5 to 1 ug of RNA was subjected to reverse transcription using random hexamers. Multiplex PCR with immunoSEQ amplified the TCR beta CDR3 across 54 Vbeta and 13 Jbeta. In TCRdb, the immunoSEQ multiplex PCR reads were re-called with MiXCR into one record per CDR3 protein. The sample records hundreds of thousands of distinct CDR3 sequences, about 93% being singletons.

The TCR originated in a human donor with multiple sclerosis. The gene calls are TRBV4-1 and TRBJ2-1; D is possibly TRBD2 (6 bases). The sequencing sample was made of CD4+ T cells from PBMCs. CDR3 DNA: TGCGCCAGCAGCCAAGATGGGACTTACAATGAGCAGTTCTTC. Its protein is CASSQDGTYNEQFF.